One sample yielded the 30 T cell receptor beta chains listed below, sequenced in a study of radiotherapy plus CTLA-4 blockade in lung cancer. Profiling relied on immunoSEQ multiplex PCR, and the TCRdb table lists in-frame clones only, not all of them. There are 25,000 to 35,000 clones in the sample; roughly 80% occur only once, and 7.7% lies in the top ten. The material sequenced was peripheral blood, taken from a patient treated with radiotherapy plus ipilimumab. Receptor source: a human donor with non-small cell lung cancer who had stable disease on radiotherapy plus ipilimumab.

The chain links TRBV6-7 to TRBJ2-5; D call uncertain. TRBV6-7 is designated an ORF whose function remains uncertain. The CDR3 loop spans 9 amino acids. The V end was cut by 4 bases, the J end by 14 bases, with 8 bases between. This CDR3 reads CASSCFPYF. CDR3 sequence (DNA): TGTGCCAGCAGTTGCTTCCCTTACTTC.

The chain combines TRBV10-1 with TRBJ1-3, with D maybe TRBD1 (5 bases). The germline CDR1 and CDR2 sequences are WNHNN and SYGVQD (reference sequence). The length of the CDR3 is 15 residues. V lost 6 bases to trimming and J lost 4 bases, with 16 bases between them. The CDR3 DNA reads as TGCGCCAGCAGGTTAAAACCCTACAGGGGAAACACCATATATTTT. It codes for CASRLKPYRGNTIYF.

This clone has only a few counts. The gene calls are TRBV4-1 and TRBJ1-2; D remains ambiguous. V was clipped by 4 bases and J by 2 bases, with 17 bases between them. Germline V gene sequence: CDR1 MGHRA, CDR2 YSYEKL. CDR3 length: 16 residues. For the CDR3, the DNA is TGCGCCAGCAGCCGATATGCTAGTGGACCCAACTATGGCTACACCTTC. It yields the protein CASSRYASGPNYGYTF.

This chain links TRBV5-1 with TRBJ1-1; D not resolved. CDR3 size: 16 residues. Trimming left V 4 bases short and J 0 bases short, with 16 bases between. The germline V gene encodes CDR1 SGHRS and CDR2 YFSETQ. DNA for the CDR3: TGCGCCAGCAGCCCGGGCGGGCGCCCCATGAACACTGAAGCTTTCTTT. This sequence encodes CASSPGGRPMNTEAFF.

The V call is TRBV27, the J call TRBJ1-2; D is perhaps TRBD1 (6 bases). CDR3 length: 13 residues. The V gene lost 10 bases and the J gene lost 8 bases, with 20 bases spanning the gap. CDR1 is MNHEY and CDR2 is SMNVEV in the germline V gene (reference sequence). For the CDR3, the DNA is TGTGCCACCTACACACAGGGTATCGACGGCTACACCTTC. It codes for CATYTQGIDGYTF.

This chain joins TRBV9 and TRBJ2-3; unclear D gene. V was shortened by 0 bases and J by 2 bases, with 10 bases between the two germline ends. CDR3 length equals 15 residues. Germline CDR1 reads SGDLS; CDR2 reads YYNGEE. DNA of the CDR3: TGTGCCAGCAGCGTAGAGGGTCACCCCACAGATACGCAGTATTTT. Amino acids: CASSVEGHPTDTQYF.

The chain is built from TRBV6-1 and TRBJ1-5; D unresolved. The CDR3 sequence is 12 residues long. V was trimmed by 7 bases and J by 7 bases, leaving 11 bases between them. Germline values: CDR1 MNHNS, CDR2 SASEGT. This CDR3 is CASNEGVQPQHF. As DNA, the CDR3 is TGTGCCAGCAATGAGGGTGTGCAGCCCCAGCATTTT.

This chain links TRBV29-1 with TRBJ1-2; D may be TRBD1 (5 bases). Trimming cost V 4 bases and J 3 bases, with 9 bases left between them. Germline-derived CDR1 and CDR2 are SQVTM and ANQGSEA. The CDR3 contains 12 residues. The CDR3 is CSVGGDDYGYTF. The CDR3 coding sequence is TGCAGCGTTGGAGGGGATGACTATGGCTACACCTTC.

The chain uses TRBV28 and TRBJ1-3; 9 positions agree with TRBD1. V lost 2 bases and J lost 9; bases outside the gene matches: 8. The CDR3 is 15 residues long. The V gene's germline CDR1 is MDHEN and CDR2 SYDVKM. CDR3 in amino acids: CASSLPGTGSFTIYF. The CDR3 DNA sequence: TGTGCCAGCAGTTTACCCGGGACAGGGAGTTTCACCATATATTTT.

This chain links TRBV7-9 with TRBJ1-2, with a tentative D call TRBD1 (6 bases). The CDR3 loop spans 15 amino acids. Germline V gene lookup returns CDR1 SEHNR and CDR2 FQNEAQ (reference sequence). V gave up 4 bases and J gave up 7 bases, with 19 bases separating them. CDR3 sequence (DNA): TGTGCCAGCAGCTACTACACGGGGGGGGCCCGTGGCTACACCTTC. It is translated as CASSYYTGGARGYTF.

The chain uses TRBV7-2 and TRBJ1-2; D remains unclear. The V gene's germline CDR1 is SGHTA and CDR2 FQGNSA. This CDR3 region has 15 residues. Trimming stripped 0 bases from V and 5 bases from J, with 13 bases between. CDR3 protein: CASSLARRSSYGYTF. The DNA of the CDR3 is TGTGCCAGCAGCTTAGCCCGCAGAAGTTCTTATGGCTACACCTTC.

This chain uses TRBV4-1 with TRBJ1-1; 7 bases match TRBD1. The CDR3 has 15 residues. J was trimmed by 5 bases and V by 5 bases; bases with no gene match: 11. Germline V lookup: CDR1 MGHRA, CDR2 YSYEKL. CDR3 residues: CASSYADRSETEAFF. CDR3 nucleotide sequence: TGCGCCAGCAGCTACGCGGACAGGAGCGAAACTGAAGCTTTCTTT.

The chain employs TRBV5-5 and TRBJ1-3, with TRBD1 as a possible D gene (6 bases). CDR1 is SGHKS, CDR2 YYEKEE, per germline (reference sequence). V was trimmed by 1 base and J by 2 bases, leaving 7 bases between them. The CDR3 totals 14 residues. The CDR3 loop is CASSLTGPGNTIYF. CDR3 sequence (DNA): TGTGCCAGCAGCTTGACAGGGCCTGGAAACACCATATATTTT.

The chain has TRBV7-8 and TRBJ1-4; D gene unclear. Between the trimmed V and J ends, which lost 6 bases and 0 bases, there was a span of 8 bases. The CDR3 has 14 residues. CDR1 SGHVS and CDR2 FQNEAQ come from the germline V gene. CDR3 sequence: CASRLGTTNEKLFF. The CDR3 DNA follows: TGTGCCAGCAGACTCGGGACAACTAATGAAAAACTGTTTTTT.

This clone has more than one count but fewer than ten. CDR3 DNA: TGTGCCAGCTCCCCCGGGACAGGGTACGGAAAACTGTTTTTT. Translated: CASSPGTGYGKLFF. The chain carries TRBV18 and TRBJ1-4, with 9 positions matching TRBD1. This CDR3 has 14 residues. CDR1 is KGHSH and CDR2 is LQKENI in the germline V gene. J gave up 10 bases and V 6 bases, and 9 bases lay outside the gene matches. Full variable domain (outside the CDR3, taken from reference TRBV18 and TRBJ1-4): NAGVMQNPRHLVRRRGQEARLRCSPMKGHSHVYWYRQLPEEGLKFMVYLQKENIIDESGMPKERFSAEFPKEGPSILRIQQVVRGDSAAYFCASSPGTGYGKLFFGSGTQLSVL.

The chain couples TRBV19 to TRBJ2-1; the match to TRBD2 covers 11 bases. The CDR3 has 17 amino acids. The V gene's germline CDR1 is LNHDA and CDR2 SQIVND (reference sequence). The J segment lost 8 bases and the V segment lost 3 bases, leaving 12 bases of the junction unmatched. The CDR3, as DNA: TGTGCCAGTAGTATTGGGGGACTAGCGGATCTCACATATGAGCAGTTCTTC. Translated: CASSIGGLADLTYEQFF.

This chain links TRBV4-3 with TRBJ2-3; 10 nucleotides agree with TRBD2. The CDR3 runs 15 residues. Germline V gene data show CDR1 as LGHNA and CDR2 as YSLEER. J lost 4 bases, V lost 6 bases, and 7 bases had no gene match. The CDR3 region has the DNA TGCGCCAGCAGTTCAACGAGCGGGGGGGCAGATACGCAGTATTTT. Translating gives CASSSTSGGADTQYF.

There are a few counts of this clone. The rearrangement joins TRBV14 to TRBJ1-2; 7 bases are shared with TRBD1. Germline CDR1 and CDR2: SGHDN and FVKESK. J lost 2 bases, V lost 1 base, and 19 bases had no gene match. The CDR3 consists of 20 residues. In DNA form, the CDR3 reads TGTGCCAGCAGCCAAGCCCATTTTTTAGGGCAGACAGGGAACAACTATGGCTACACCTTC. Translated: CASSQAHFLGQTGNNYGYTF.

The V call is TRBV6-1, the J call TRBJ1-5, with D possibly matching TRBD1 (6 bases). Germline values: CDR1 MNHNS, CDR2 SASEGT. This CDR3 is 14 amino acids long. V was pared by 5 bases and J by 3 bases, with 11 bases between. CDR3 amino acids: CASSYGGANQPQHF. The DNA of the CDR3 is TGTGCCAGCAGTTATGGGGGGGCCAATCAGCCCCAGCATTTT.

V is TRBV7-6 and J is TRBJ2-1; TRBD2 aligns across 9 bases. The germline V gene encodes CDR1 SGHVS and CDR2 FNYEAQ. V lost 2 bases, J lost 3 bases, and 5 bases stayed unmatched. The CDR3 contains 16 residues. CDR3 in amino acids: CASSLTGGRDYNEQFF. In DNA, the CDR3 is TGTGCCAGCAGCTTAACGGGCGGGAGGGACTACAATGAGCAGTTCTTC.

The rearrangement links TRBV7-9 to TRBJ2-7; D call uncertain. V lost 1 base and J 3 bases, leaving 7 bases between the germline ends. Germline V lookup: CDR1 SEHNR, CDR2 FQNEAQ (reference sequence). The CDR3 is 13 amino acids. CDR3 amino acids: CASSLVWSYEQYF. The CDR3 coding sequence is TGTGCCAGCAGCTTAGTATGGAGCTACGAGCAGTACTTC.

A few counts support this clone. The chain employs TRBV4-1 and TRBJ2-7; no reliable D call. Trimming stripped 4 bases from V and 6 bases from J, with 13 bases between. Germline values: CDR1 MGHRA, CDR2 YSYEKL. The CDR3 length is 13 residues. The CDR3 is CASSPSTSREQYF. CDR3 bases: TGCGCCAGCAGCCCTTCAACAAGCCGCGAGCAGTACTTC.

The rearrangement joins TRBV11-2 to TRBJ2-1; tentative D call: TRBD1 (6 bases). The CDR3 has 15 amino acids. V lost 4 bases and J lost 4, with 14 bases in between. Germline CDR1 is SGHAT and CDR2 is FQNNGV. The CDR3: CASSSATGVYNEQFF. In DNA form, the CDR3 reads TGTGCCAGCAGCTCCGCGACAGGAGTATACAATGAGCAGTTCTTC. Looking up the rest from reference TRBV11-2 and TRBJ2-1 gives the full variable domain: EAGVAQSPRYKIIEKRQSVAFWCNPISGHATLYWYQQILGQGPKLLIQFQNNGVVDDSQLPKDRFSAERLKGVDSTLKIQPAKLEDSAVYLCASSSATGVYNEQFFGPGTRLTVL.

This chain uses TRBV28 with TRBJ1-2; D is ambiguous. V was pared by 1 base and J by 6 bases, with 6 bases between. The germline gives CDR1 MDHEN, CDR2 SYDVKM. This CDR3 comprises 12 residues. CDR3 sequence reads: CASSLSRDGYTF. CDR3 DNA sequence: TGTGCCAGCAGTTTATCGAGGGATGGCTACACCTTC.

The gene calls are TRBV6-8 and TRBJ1-5; D is unresolved. This CDR3 spans 14 amino acids. Germline CDR1 is MNHGY and CDR2 is SAAAGT. V gave up 5 bases and J gave up 2 bases, with 10 bases separating them. The CDR3 reads CASSEPRGNQPQHF. The CDR3 region has the DNA TGTGCCAGCAGTGAACCAAGGGGCAATCAGCCCCAGCATTTT.

This chain joins TRBV7-2 and TRBJ1-2; 8 positions match TRBD1. Trimming took 0 bases from V and 1 from J; bases not matched to a gene: 7. CDR3 length equals 17 residues. The germline V gene has CDR1 SGHTA and CDR2 FQGNSA. The CDR3 DNA reads as TGTGCCAGCAGCTTAGCGCGAGTCAGGGGGCTTAACTATGGCTACACCTTC. Translating it yields CASSLARVRGLNYGYTF.

The chain employs TRBV28 and TRBJ1-1, with no clear D. Looked up from germline, CDR1 is MDHEN and CDR2 is SYDVKM. Trimming stripped 6 bases from V and 8 bases from J, with 10 bases between. This CDR3 region has 11 residues. The CDR3 coding sequence is TGTGCCAGCAGCCTCAGCGGAGAAGCTTTCTTT. Translation: CASSLSGEAFF.

For this clone: Distinct nucleotide sequences in the sample also encode this CDR3. The V call is TRBV6-5, the J call TRBJ1-5; tentatively, D is TRBD1 (6 bases). There are 16 residues in the CDR3. CDR1 and CDR2 (germline): MNHEY, SVGAGI. Between the trimmed V and J ends, which lost 0 bases and 2 bases, there was a span of 11 bases. The CDR3 region has the DNA TGTGCCAGCAGTTACTCAGGGTCAGGGGGCAATCAGCCCCAGCATTTT. Translated: CASSYSGSGGNQPQHF.

The rearrangement joins TRBV19 to TRBJ2-1, with 7 bases aligning to TRBD2. Germline lookup yields CDR1 LNHDA and CDR2 SQIVND (reference sequence). The CDR3 consists of 17 residues. Trimming at V came to 7 bases and at J to 0 bases, leaving 12 bases not matched to a gene. CDR3 sequence (DNA): TGTGCCAGTACCAAAGGGTACAGCGGGGTCTCCTACAATGAGCAGTTCTTC. It encodes CASTKGYSGVSYNEQFF.

The chain joins TRBV28 to TRBJ2-1; no definite D call. Germline V gives CDR1 MDHEN, CDR2 SYDVKM. The CDR3 covers 11 residues. Trimming shortened V by 5 bases and J by 11 bases, and 10 bases separated the two germline ends. CDR3 protein: CASSVTRKQFF. Written as DNA, the CDR3 is TGTGCCAGCAGTGTGACTCGTAAGCAGTTCTTC.